Included here is one TCR beta chain sequence, with context. This record belongs to a study of shared clonotypes between healthy human individuals. Profiled with immunoSEQ multiplex PCR; TCRdb holds only in-frame clones, not every one. The profile shows about 2.1 million clones, 93% of them singletons. Cells designated naive CD8 were CD45RO-negative and were positively selected for CCR7, with terminally differentiated effector memory CD45RA+ cells excluded. The ends were cut back, 2 bases at V and 8 bases at J, with 23 bases in the middle. CDR1 SGHNT and CDR2 YYREEE come from the germline V gene (reference sequence). There are 16 residues in the CDR3.

V is TRBV5-4 and J is TRBJ2-7; tentative D call: TRBD2 (6 bases). The clonotype originates from a man between 18 and 35 years old in good health. Some clones in this sample may be carry-over from other donors' samples. Sequences were obtained from naive CD8+ T cells from PBMCs. The CDR3 sequence: CASSLTLGTGVVKQYF. The CDR3 region has the DNA TGTGCCAGCAGCTTAACCCTGGGGACGGGGGTGGTGAAGCAGTACTTC.